Below, one TCR beta chain is given with its context. Antigen unknown. V gave up 6 bases and J gave up 4 bases, with 6 bases separating them. CDR3 length equals 10 residues. Germline-derived CDR1 and CDR2 are DFQATT and SNEGSKA (reference sequence). This entry is derived from a study of CD8 T cells in Susac syndrome. The overall study: Blood was drawn from Susac syndrome patients while they were therapy-naive, on corticosteroids, or on intravenous immunoglobulin alone. Study-level results: Repertoires of Susac syndrome CD4+ T cells lacked clonal expansion.

A quantity of roughly 0.5 to 1 ug RNA underwent reverse transcription using random hexamers. An immunoSEQ multiplex PCR generated amplified TCR beta CDR3 products spanning 54 Vbeta and 13 Jbeta. TCRdb passed the immunoSEQ multiplex PCR reads through MiXCR, listing each CDR3 protein once. The table lists 200,000 to 300,000 distinct CDR3 sequences, less than 96% of them singletons. TCR beta sequences were obtained from blood CD8+ and CD4+ T cells. The sequence was collected from a human donor with Susac syndrome. Sequencing input: CD4+ T cells from PBMCs. The genes are TRBV20-1 and TRBJ1-2; D remains unclear. CDR3 nucleotide sequence: TGCAGTGCAAGGACCTATGGCTACACCTTC. This translates into CSARTYGYTF.